This record looks at one T cell receptor (beta chain) sequence and its context. The sample holds other DNA sequences that translate to the same CDR3. The data originate from a study of shared clonotypes between healthy human individuals. Donors were healthy HIV-negative adults without recently reported acute infections or vaccinations. TCRdb's table, derived via immunoSEQ multiplex PCR, lists solely in-frame clones and lacks some. Here the sample spans a few million clones, approximately 93% being singletons. The germline V gene has CDR1 GTSNPN and CDR2 SVGIG (reference sequence). Trimming took off 1 base at V and 4 bases at J, with 7 bases between the two ends. The CDR3 has 12 residues.

This rearrangement joins TRBV30 to TRBJ1-2, with a weak D call TRBD1 (5 bases). The clonotype comes from a man aged 18 to 30 in good health. Some clones in this sample may be carry-over from other donors' samples. Sequencing input: naive CD4+ T cells from PBMCs. Documented subset: CD45RA+ positively selected. In DNA, the CDR3 is TGTGCCTGGAGTGAGGGGCCCTATGGCTACACCTTC. Residues: CAWSEGPYGYTF.